This TCR beta chain comes out of a study of shared clonotypes between healthy human individuals. Study overall: Donors, aged 18 to 49, were a couple of women and three men. General study results and limits: Estimated clonotype richness was generally higher in naive than memory subsets.

A remark on this clone: What it binds is not known.

Naive CD8 cells, CD45RO-negative and positively selected for CCR7, excluded terminally differentiated effector memory CD45RA+ cells. Per the original methods: ImmunoSEQ sequences covered only the junction and lacked quality scores; filtering therefore differed. Only in-frame clones appear in the TCRdb table, and some are missing; sequencing was by immunoSEQ multiplex PCR. The D gene and trimming were derived from the DNA, and the V and J assignments and clone size from that table. This sample has about 2.1 million clones, with around 93% found just once. The CDR3 extends over 10 amino acids. The V gene lost 6 bases and the J gene lost 8 bases, with 7 bases spanning the gap. CDR1 and CDR2 from the germline V gene are MDHEN and SYDVKM.

This TCR derives from a man between 18 and 29 years old in good health. Some clones in this sample may be carry-over from other donors' samples. V is TRBV28 and J is TRBJ1-2; D uncertain. Material: naive CD8+ T cells from PBMCs. CDR3 amino acids: CASRGSGYTF. The DNA for the CDR3 is TGTGCCAGCAGGGGGAGCGGCTACACCTTC.